This T cell receptor (beta chain) was sequenced during a study of CD4 and CD8 cells across lung adenocarcinoma regions. This CDR3 spans 14 amino acids. CDR1 and CDR2 from the germline V gene are SGHTA and FQGNSA. The trim removed 5 bases at V and 8 bases at J, leaving 7 bases unmatched. Samples came from patients with localized non-small cell lung adenocarcinoma. TCRdb redid the calling of the PCR reads with MiXCR, one entry per CDR3 protein. The sample lists 15,000 to 20,000 distinct CDR3 sequences, about 53% occurring once. Sequencing was carried out using CD8+ T cells from the margin of a lung tumor. This clonotype originated in a male donor with lung adenocarcinoma. The CD4 and CD8 labels of this study may be unreliable. J is TRBJ2-1 and V is TRBV7-2; TRBD2 matches 9 bases. The CDR3 region has the DNA TGTGCCAGCAGCCAGAGCGGGAGGCGGGATGAGCAGTTCTTC. Translating it yields CASSQSGRRDEQFF.